A single sample gave rise to the 3 T cell receptor beta chains below, sequenced in a study of blood T cell repertoires in COVID-19. Only in-frame clones appear in the TCRdb table, and some are missing; sequencing was by immunoSEQ multiplex PCR. The top ten clones hold less than 9.5% of a sample with some 200,000 clones, around 81% of them seen once. Sample: PBMCs or T cells enriched from blood (not recorded which). The receptors were gathered from a man in his forties who had recovered from COVID-19.

This chain uses TRBV7-9 with TRBJ1-2; TRBD1 aligns across 9 bases. V lost 4 bases to trimming and J lost 4 bases; unmatched junction nucleotides: 7. The CDR3 consists of 15 residues. CDR1 and CDR2 from the germline V gene are SEHNR and FQNEAQ (reference sequence). The CDR3 nucleotides are TGTGCCAGCAGCTGGGGGGACAGGGAAGCCTATGGCTACACCTTC. Protein product: CASSWGDREAYGYTF.

The chain joins TRBV2 to TRBJ1-5; D unclear. This CDR3 comprises 16 residues. Trimming left V 4 bases short and J 0 bases short, with 13 bases between. Germline V lookup: CDR1 SNHLY, CDR2 FYNNEI. CDR3 protein: CASSVDAGYSNQPQHF. The CDR3 DNA reads as TGTGCCAGCAGTGTTGATGCAGGCTATAGCAATCAGCCCCAGCATTTT.

The rearrangement uses TRBV28 and TRBJ2-7, with D unclear. Germline V gene lookup returns CDR1 MDHEN and CDR2 SYDVKM. The CDR3 runs 14 residues. V lost 3 bases, J lost 7 bases, and 16 bases lay in between. CDR3 amino acids: CASSFQVKRAEQYF. The DNA of the CDR3 is TGTGCCAGCAGTTTCCAGGTAAAACGTGCGGAGCAGTACTTC.